This T cell receptor (beta chain) was retrieved from a study of Ad26.COV2.S vaccination and SARS-CoV-2 variants. For the study at large: By the intramuscular route, Ad26.COV2.S was given once, or twice 56 days apart.

Clones were sequenced by immunoSEQ multiplex PCR, and TCRdb holds only the in-frame ones, with some missing. The table records 300,000 to 400,000 clones, roughly 87% of them present only once. This sample's treatment: some 20 received Ad26.COV2.S at low or high dose, single or two shots; several received placebo; per-sample allocation not given. The samples were gathered on day 63 after the first injection of vaccine or placebo. Trimming stripped 1 base from V and 4 bases from J, with 9 bases between. The CDR3 totals 14 residues. Germline CDR1 and CDR2: LGHNA and YNFKEQ. Concerning this clone: Its antigen is unknown.

The study's findings and limits: An underestimation of total T cell responses may have resulted from the TCR breadth and depth analyses.

Sequenced here: peripheral blood, sampled in a trial of Ad26.COV2.S vaccine versus placebo. The receptor comes from a person between 18 and 65 years old who received the Ad26.COV2.S COVID-19 vaccine or a placebo. The chain links TRBV4-2 to TRBJ2-3, with D uncertain. CDR3 amino acids: CASSQGLGSDTQYF. As DNA, the CDR3 is TGTGCCAGCAGCCAAGGCCTGGGATCAGATACGCAGTATTTT.